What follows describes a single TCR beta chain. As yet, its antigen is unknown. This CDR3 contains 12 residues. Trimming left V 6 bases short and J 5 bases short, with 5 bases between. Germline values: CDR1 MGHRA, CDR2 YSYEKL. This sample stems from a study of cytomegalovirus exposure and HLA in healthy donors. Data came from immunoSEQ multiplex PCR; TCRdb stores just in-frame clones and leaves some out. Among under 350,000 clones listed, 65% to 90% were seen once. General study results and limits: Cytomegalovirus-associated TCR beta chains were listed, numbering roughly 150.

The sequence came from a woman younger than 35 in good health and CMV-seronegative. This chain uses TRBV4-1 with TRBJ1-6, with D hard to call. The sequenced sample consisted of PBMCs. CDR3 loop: CASRYNNSPLHF. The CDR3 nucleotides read TGCGCCAGCAGATACAATAATTCACCCCTCCACTTT.